These T cell receptor beta chains were read from a single sample in a study of blood T cell repertoires in COVID-19. The method was immunoSEQ multiplex PCR; TCRdb's version includes in-frame clones alone and lacks a portion of them. This sample carries some 170,000 clones, roughly 80% of them seen once, and the ten largest clones take roughly 7.5%. The sample comprised peripheral blood. The receptors here all came from a man aged 55 to 70 with acute or convalescent COVID-19. The CDR3 runs from the conserved cysteine through the conserved F or W. D genes are given only for firm matches. The size field is filled for only some rows; it gives once, few, many or a size class.

len | d_gene | j_gene | abundance | v_gene | CDR3aa | CDR3nt
16 | TRBD1 | TRBJ2-1 | . | TRBV5-8 | CASSLSGTGYHNEQFF | TGTGCCAGCAGCTTGTCCGGGACAGGGTACCACAATGAGCAGTTCTTC
15 | . | TRBJ1-5 | . | TRBV5-6 | CASSAVSRSNQPQHF | TGTGCCAGCAGCGCCGTTTCTCGGAGCAATCAGCCCCAGCATTTT
19 | TRBD2 | TRBJ2-7 | . | TRBV13 | CASSPQTGDLAGGPFEQYF | TGTGCCAGCAGCCCGCAGACAGGTGATTTAGCGGGGGGGCCGTTCGAGCAGTACTTC
15 | . | TRBJ1-1 | . | TRBV4-1 | CASSQGSLGNTEAFF | TGCGCCAGCAGCCAAGGTTCGCTGGGCAACACTGAAGCTTTCTTT
14 | TRBD1 | TRBJ2-7 | . | TRBV5-6 | CASSLVGQDYEQYF | TGTGCCAGCAGCTTGGTTGGACAGGACTACGAGCAGTACTTC
14 | TRBD1 | TRBJ1-1 | . | TRBV3-1/TRBV3-2 | CASSQGTGGRGAFF | TGTGCCAGCAGCCAAGGGACAGGGGGTCGAGGAGCTTTCTTT
14 | TRBD1 | TRBJ1-1 | . | TRBV3-1/TRBV3-2 | CASTMTGHNTEAFF | TGTGCCAGCACCATGACAGGGCACAACACTGAAGCTTTCTTT
15 | TRBD1 | TRBJ2-7 | . | TRBV19 | CASSPQGGFTYEQYF | TGTGCCAGTAGTCCACAGGGGGGCTTCACCTACGAGCAGTACTTC
13 | . | TRBJ1-1 | many | TRBV11-2 | CASSPGGGTEAFF | TGTGCCAGCAGCCCCGGCGGGGGCACTGAAGCTTTCTTT
15 | TRBD2 | TRBJ2-7 | . | TRBV7-2 | CASSPRTSGHYEQYF | TGTGCCAGCAGCCCCCGGACTAGCGGCCACTACGAGCAGTACTTC
13 | . | TRBJ2-2 | . | TRBV7-3 | CASSFESSGELFF | TGTGCCAGCAGCTTCGAGAGTAGCGGGGAGCTGTTTTTT
15 | . | TRBJ2-7 | few | TRBV7-8 | CASSLLRVRSHEQYF | TGTGCCAGCAGCTTACTACGAGTAAGGAGCCACGAGCAGTACTTC
13 | TRBD1 | TRBJ1-1 | few | TRBV10-3 | CAIRAPQGAGAFF | TGTGCCATCAGGGCCCCCCAGGGGGCCGGAGCTTTCTTT
11 | . | TRBJ1-1 | . | TRBV29-1 | CSVDRYTEAFF | TGCAGCGTTGACAGATACACTGAAGCTTTCTTT
14 | . | TRBJ1-1 | once | TRBV3-1/TRBV3-2 | CTSSHPGVTSEAFF | TGTACCAGCAGCCATCCCGGGGTTACCTCTGAAGCTTTCTTT
14 | . | TRBJ1-6 | . | TRBV11-2 | CASSSHGGNSPLHF | TGTGCCAGCAGCTCCCATGGGGGGAATTCACCCCTCCACTTT
17 | TRBD1 | TRBJ1-5 | few | TRBV27 | CASSAGQLLSGNQPQHF | TGTGCCAGCAGCGCGGGACAGCTGCTAAGCGGCAATCAGCCCCAGCATTTT
14 | . | TRBJ1-3 | once | TRBV5-5 | CASSVSDPGNTIYF | TGTGCCAGCAGCGTAAGCGATCCTGGAAACACCATATATTTT
14 | TRBD2 | TRBJ2-1 | once | TRBV20-1 | CSASQRGGFDEQFF | TGCAGTGCTAGTCAGCGGGGGGGCTTCGATGAGCAGTTCTTC
16 | TRBD1 | TRBJ1-4 | . | TRBV9 | CASSEHRGSTNEKLFF | TGTGCCAGCAGCGAGCACAGGGGATCAACTAATGAAAAACTGTTTTTT
15 | TRBD2 | TRBJ2-5 | . | TRBV19 | CASRATSVTAETQYF | TGTGCCAGTAGAGCTACTAGCGTAACGGCGGAGACCCAGTACTTC
18 | . | TRBJ1-6 | few | TRBV4-1 | CASSQVFQGISRNSPLHF | TGCGCCAGCAGCCAAGTATTTCAGGGGATCTCGCGAAATTCACCCCTCCACTTT
16 | . | TRBJ2-4 | . | TRBV6-2/TRBV6-3 | CASSYRPGVDKNIQYF | TGTGCCAGCAGTTATCGACCAGGGGTTGACAAAAACATTCAGTACTTC
15 | . | TRBJ2-1 | . | TRBV27 | CASSFTPGAYNEQFF | TGTGCCAGCAGTTTCACGCCAGGGGCCTACAATGAGCAGTTCTTC
13 | TRBD1 | TRBJ2-1 | . | TRBV24-1 | CATRGQGENEQFF | TGTGCCACCAGGGGACAGGGGGAGAATGAGCAGTTCTTC
14 | TRBD1 | TRBJ1-1 | . | TRBV7-3 | CASSLQGARTEAFF | TGTGCCAGCAGCTTACAGGGGGCCAGGACTGAAGCTTTCTTT
16 | TRBD2 | TRBJ2-1 | . | TRBV28 | CASSRMTSGGAGEQFF | TGTGCCAGCAGTCGGATGACTAGCGGGGGGGCCGGTGAGCAGTTCTTC
14 | . | TRBJ1-2 | few | TRBV4-1 | CASSLPDRPLGYTF | TGCGCCAGCAGCCTTCCGGACAGACCCCTTGGCTACACCTTC
12 | . | TRBJ2-7 | . | TRBV12-3/TRBV12-4 | CASTMDRGEQYF | TGTGCCAGCACCATGGACCGGGGCGAGCAGTACTTC
14 | . | TRBJ2-2 | . | TRBV18 | CASSPGRNTGELFF | TGTGCCAGCTCACCAGGGCGTAACACCGGGGAGCTGTTTTTT
15 | . | TRBJ2-1 | . | TRBV6-2/TRBV6-3 | CASSSQIGTLGEQFF | TGTGCCAGCAGTTCCCAAATCGGGACTCTCGGTGAGCAGTTCTTC
18 | TRBD1 | TRBJ2-6 | . | TRBV6-4 | CASSDGTGVNSGANVLTF | TGTGCCAGCAGTGACGGGACAGGCGTTAACTCTGGGGCCAACGTCCTGACTTTC
12 | . | TRBJ2-3 | . | TRBV5-4 | CASSSNTDTQYF | TGTGCCAGCAGCTCAAACACAGATACGCAGTATTTT
13 | TRBD1 | TRBJ1-5 | . | TRBV6-2/TRBV6-3 | CASSINRGQPQHF | TGTGCCAGCAGTATAAACAGGGGTCAGCCCCAGCATTTT
14 | TRBD2 | TRBJ2-3 | . | TRBV10-1 | CASSESGGTDTQYF | TGCGCCAGCAGTGAAAGCGGGGGCACAGATACGCAGTATTTT
20 | . | TRBJ1-2 | . | TRBV12-2 | CASRQSGSGGDWGANYGYTF | TGTGCAAGTCGCCAATCTGGATCGGGGGGGGATTGGGGCGCGAACTATGGCTACACCTTC
16 | . | TRBJ1-3 | . | TRBV18 | CASSPPGRGGGNTIYF | TGTGCCAGCTCACCACCGGGCAGGGGCGGCGGAAACACCATATATTTT
15 | . | TRBJ2-2 | . | TRBV6-2/TRBV6-3 | CASSGIDRPTGELFF | TGTGCCAGCAGTGGTATCGACAGACCTACCGGGGAGCTGTTTTTT
11 | . | TRBJ2-7 | . | TRBV20-1 | CSARSGHEQYF | TGCAGTGCTAGATCGGGTCACGAGCAGTACTTC
14 | TRBD1 | TRBJ1-2 | . | TRBV5-1 | CASSDSTGTYGYTF | TGCGCCAGCAGCGATTCGACAGGGACCTATGGCTACACCTTC
14 | TRBD1 | TRBJ2-5 | . | TRBV4-1 | CASRPRQGAETQYF | TGCGCCAGCAGACCAAGACAGGGAGCAGAGACCCAGTACTTC
15 | . | TRBJ2-5 | . | TRBV29-1 | CSVETTGPRRETQYF | TGCAGCGTTGAAACGACAGGACCGAGGAGAGAGACCCAGTACTTC
15 | . | TRBJ1-2 | . | TRBV7-6 | CASSPLGQGHYGYTF | TGTGCCAGCAGCCCCCTGGGGCAGGGGCACTATGGCTACACCTTC
16 | TRBD1 | TRBJ2-2 | . | TRBV3-1/TRBV3-2 | CASSVTGGEGTGELFF | TGTGCCAGCAGCGTCACAGGGGGCGAGGGCACCGGGGAGCTGTTTTTT
13 | . | TRBJ1-3 | . | TRBV7-9 | CASSLSGEVTIYF | TGTGCCAGCAGCTTATCGGGGGAGGTCACCATATATTTT
16 | TRBD1 | TRBJ1-2 | . | TRBV6-5 | CASSYIRTGGNYGYTF | TGTGCCAGCAGTTACATCCGGACAGGGGGTAACTATGGCTACACCTTC
16 | . | TRBJ1-3 | . | TRBV5-1 | CASSLEYSTSGNTIYF | TGCGCCAGCAGCTTGGAATATAGTACCTCTGGAAACACCATATATTTT
13 | . | TRBJ2-7 | . | TRBV10-2 | CASSGQGKAEQYF | TGCGCCAGCAGTGGTCAGGGGAAAGCCGAGCAGTACTTC
18 | TRBD1 | TRBJ1-2 | . | TRBV5-4 | CASSLPGTGANPNYGYTF | TGTGCCAGCAGCTTGCCCGGGACAGGGGCGAACCCTAACTATGGCTACACCTTC
17 | TRBD1 | TRBJ2-7 | . | TRBV10-3 | CAISDPQDRGNSYEQYF | TGTGCCATCAGTGATCCCCAGGACAGGGGGAACTCCTACGAGCAGTACTTC